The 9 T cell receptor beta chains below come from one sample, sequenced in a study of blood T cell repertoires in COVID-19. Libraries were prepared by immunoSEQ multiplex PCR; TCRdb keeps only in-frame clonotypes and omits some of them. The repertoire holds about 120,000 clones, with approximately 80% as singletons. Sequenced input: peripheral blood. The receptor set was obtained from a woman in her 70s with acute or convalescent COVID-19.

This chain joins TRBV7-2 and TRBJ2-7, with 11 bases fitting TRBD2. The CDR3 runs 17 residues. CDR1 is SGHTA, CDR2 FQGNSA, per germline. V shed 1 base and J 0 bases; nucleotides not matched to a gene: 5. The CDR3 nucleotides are TGTGCCAGCAGCTTAGGACTAGCGGGGAGGAGCTCCTACGAGCAGTACTTC. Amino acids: CASSLGLAGRSSYEQYF.

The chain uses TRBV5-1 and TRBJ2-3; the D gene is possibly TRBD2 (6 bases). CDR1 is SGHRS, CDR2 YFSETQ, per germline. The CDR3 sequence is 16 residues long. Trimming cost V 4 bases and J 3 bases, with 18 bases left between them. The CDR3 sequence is CASSREPGLDTDTQYF. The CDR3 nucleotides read TGCGCCAGCAGCAGAGAACCGGGACTTGATACAGATACGCAGTATTTT.

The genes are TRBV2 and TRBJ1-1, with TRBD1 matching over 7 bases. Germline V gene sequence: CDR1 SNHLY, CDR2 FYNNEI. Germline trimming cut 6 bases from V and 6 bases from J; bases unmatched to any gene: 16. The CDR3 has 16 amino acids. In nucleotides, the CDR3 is TGTGCCAGCAGGCTAGGGGGCCCAAACTTTATCGCTGAAGCTTTCTTT. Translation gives CASRLGGPNFIAEAFF.

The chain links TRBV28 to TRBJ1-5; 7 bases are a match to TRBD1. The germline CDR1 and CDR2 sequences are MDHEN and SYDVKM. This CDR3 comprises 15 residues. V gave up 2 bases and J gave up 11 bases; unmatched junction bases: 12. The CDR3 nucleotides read TGTGCCAGCAGTTTAGGTTCAGGGGGGCTATCAGCCCAGCATTTT. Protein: CASSLGSGGLSAQHF.

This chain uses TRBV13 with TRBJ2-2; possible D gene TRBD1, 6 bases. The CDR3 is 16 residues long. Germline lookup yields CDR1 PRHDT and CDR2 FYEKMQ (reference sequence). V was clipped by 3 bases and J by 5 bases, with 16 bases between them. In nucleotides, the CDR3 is TGTGCCAGCAGCTTGGGTGCAGGGCAGGGGACCGGGGAGCTGTTTTTT. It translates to CASSLGAGQGTGELFF.

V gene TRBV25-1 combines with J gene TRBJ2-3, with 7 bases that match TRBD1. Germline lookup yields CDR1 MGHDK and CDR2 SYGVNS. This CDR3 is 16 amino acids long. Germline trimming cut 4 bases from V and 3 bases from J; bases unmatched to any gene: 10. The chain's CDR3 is CASSALQGMGTDTQYF. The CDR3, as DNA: TGTGCCAGCAGTGCCCTACAGGGGATGGGGACAGATACGCAGTATTTT.

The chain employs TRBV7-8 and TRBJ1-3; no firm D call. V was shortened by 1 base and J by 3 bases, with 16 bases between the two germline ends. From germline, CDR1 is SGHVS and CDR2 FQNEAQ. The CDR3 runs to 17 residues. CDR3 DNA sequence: TGTGCCAGCAGCTTAGGGGTCCAGGTTGGACTTGGAAACACCATATATTTT. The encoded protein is CASSLGVQVGLGNTIYF. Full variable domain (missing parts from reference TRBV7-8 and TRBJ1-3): GAGVSQSPRYKVAKRGQDVALRCDPISGHVSLFWYQQALGQGPEFLTYFQNEAQLDKSGLPSDRFFAERPEGSVSTLKIQRTQQEDSAVYLCASSLGVQVGLGNTIYFGEGSWLTVV.

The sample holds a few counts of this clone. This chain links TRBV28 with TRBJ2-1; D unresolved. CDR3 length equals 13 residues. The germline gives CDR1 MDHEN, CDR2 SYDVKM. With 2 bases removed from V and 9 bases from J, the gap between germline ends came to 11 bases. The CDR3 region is CASSLTLESEQFF. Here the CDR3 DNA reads TGTGCCAGCAGTTTAACGCTAGAAAGTGAGCAGTTCTTC.

The CDR3 reads CASSFRPSGYEQYF. The CDR3 nucleotides read TGCGCCAGCAGCTTTAGACCCAGCGGATACGAGCAGTACTTC. The V call is TRBV5-1, the J call TRBJ2-7; D may be TRBD2 (5 bases). The CDR3 consists of 14 residues. Germline assignment: CDR1 SGHRS and CDR2 YFSETQ. V was clipped by 2 bases and J by 4 bases, with 13 bases between them.